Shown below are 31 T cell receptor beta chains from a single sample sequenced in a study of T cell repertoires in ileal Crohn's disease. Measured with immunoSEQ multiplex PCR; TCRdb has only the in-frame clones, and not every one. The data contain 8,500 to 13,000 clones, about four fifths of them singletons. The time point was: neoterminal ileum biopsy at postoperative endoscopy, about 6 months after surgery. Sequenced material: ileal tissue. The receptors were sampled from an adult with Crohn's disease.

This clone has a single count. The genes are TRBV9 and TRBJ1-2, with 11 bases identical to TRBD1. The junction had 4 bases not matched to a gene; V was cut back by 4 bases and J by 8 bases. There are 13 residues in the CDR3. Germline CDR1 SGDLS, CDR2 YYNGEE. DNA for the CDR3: TGTGCCAGCAGCCGGGACAGGGGGGAGGGCTACACCTTC. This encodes CASSRDRGEGYTF.

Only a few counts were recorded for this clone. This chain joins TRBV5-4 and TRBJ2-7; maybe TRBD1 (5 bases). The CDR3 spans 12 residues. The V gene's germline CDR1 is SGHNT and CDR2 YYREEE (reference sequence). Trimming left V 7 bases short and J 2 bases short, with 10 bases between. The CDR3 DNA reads TGTGCCAGCTCAGGGCAGCCCTACGAGCAGTACTTC. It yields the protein CASSGQPYEQYF.

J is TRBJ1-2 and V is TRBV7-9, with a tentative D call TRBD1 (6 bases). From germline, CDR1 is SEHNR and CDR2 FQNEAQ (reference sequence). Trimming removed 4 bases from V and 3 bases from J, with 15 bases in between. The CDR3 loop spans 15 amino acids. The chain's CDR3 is CASSSYRASDYGYTF. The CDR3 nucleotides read TGTGCCAGCAGCTCATACAGGGCTTCCGACTATGGCTACACCTTC.

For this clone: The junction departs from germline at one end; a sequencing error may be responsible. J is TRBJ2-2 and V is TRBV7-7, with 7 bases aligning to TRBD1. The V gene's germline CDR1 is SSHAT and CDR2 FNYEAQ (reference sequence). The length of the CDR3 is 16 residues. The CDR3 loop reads CASSPQGGAGTGELFF. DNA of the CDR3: TGTGCTAGCAGCCCTCAAGGGGGCGCGGGCACCGGGGAGCTGTTTTTT.

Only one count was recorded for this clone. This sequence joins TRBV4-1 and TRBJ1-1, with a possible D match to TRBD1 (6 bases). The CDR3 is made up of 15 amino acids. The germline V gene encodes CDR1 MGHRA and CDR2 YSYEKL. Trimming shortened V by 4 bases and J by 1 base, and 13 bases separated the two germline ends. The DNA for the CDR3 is TGCGCCAGCAGCCTACTAGAAGGGGGGAACACTGAAGCTTTCTTT. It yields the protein CASSLLEGGNTEAFF.

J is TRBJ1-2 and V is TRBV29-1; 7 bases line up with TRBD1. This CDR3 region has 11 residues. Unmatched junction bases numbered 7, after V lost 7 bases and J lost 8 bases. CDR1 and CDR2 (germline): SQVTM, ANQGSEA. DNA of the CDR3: TGCAGCGCTACAGGGGCTCGGGGCTACACCTTC. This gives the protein CSATGARGYTF.

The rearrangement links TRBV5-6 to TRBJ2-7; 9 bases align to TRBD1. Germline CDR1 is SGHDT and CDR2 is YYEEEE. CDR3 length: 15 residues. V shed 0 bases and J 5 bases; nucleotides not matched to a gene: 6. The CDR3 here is CASSLAGQGYHEQYF. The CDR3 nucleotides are TGTGCCAGCAGCTTGGCTGGACAGGGGTACCACGAGCAGTACTTC.

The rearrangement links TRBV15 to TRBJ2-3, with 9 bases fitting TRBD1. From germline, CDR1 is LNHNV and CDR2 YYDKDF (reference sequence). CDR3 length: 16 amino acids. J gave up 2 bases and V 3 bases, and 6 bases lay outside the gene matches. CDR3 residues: CATSSRDRDFTDTQYF. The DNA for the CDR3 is TGTGCCACCAGCAGTCGGGACAGGGACTTCACAGATACGCAGTATTTT.

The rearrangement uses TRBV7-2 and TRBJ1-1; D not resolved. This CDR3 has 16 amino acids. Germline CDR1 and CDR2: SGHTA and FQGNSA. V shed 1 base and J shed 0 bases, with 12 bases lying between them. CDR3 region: CASSLGQLFMNTEAFF. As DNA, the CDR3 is TGTGCCAGCAGCTTAGGGCAGTTATTCATGAACACTGAAGCTTTCTTT. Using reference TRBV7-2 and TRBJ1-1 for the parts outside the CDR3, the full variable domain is GAGVSQSPSNKVTEKGKDVELRCDPISGHTALYWYRQSLGQGLEFLIYFQGNSAPDKSGLPSDRFSAERTGGSVSTLTIQRTQQEDSAVYLCASSLGQLFMNTEAFFGQGTRLTVV.

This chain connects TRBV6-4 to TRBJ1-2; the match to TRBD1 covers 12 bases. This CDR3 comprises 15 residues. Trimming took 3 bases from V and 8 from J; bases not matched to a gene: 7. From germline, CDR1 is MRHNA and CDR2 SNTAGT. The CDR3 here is CASSEMGQGAGGYTF. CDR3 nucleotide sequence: TGTGCCAGCAGTGAAATGGGACAGGGGGCTGGCGGCTACACCTTC.

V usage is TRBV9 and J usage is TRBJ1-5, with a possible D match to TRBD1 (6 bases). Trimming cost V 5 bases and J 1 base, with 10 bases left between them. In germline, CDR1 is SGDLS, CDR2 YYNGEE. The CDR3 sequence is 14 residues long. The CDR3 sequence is CASRRGRSNQPQHF. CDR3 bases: TGTGCCAGCAGAAGGGGGAGAAGCAATCAGCCCCAGCATTTT.

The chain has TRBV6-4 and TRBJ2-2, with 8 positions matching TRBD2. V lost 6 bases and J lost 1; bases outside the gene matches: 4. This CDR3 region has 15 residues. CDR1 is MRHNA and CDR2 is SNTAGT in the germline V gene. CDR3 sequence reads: CASSPSGGNTGELFF. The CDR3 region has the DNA TGTGCCAGCAGCCCCAGCGGGGGGAACACCGGGGAGCTGTTTTTT.

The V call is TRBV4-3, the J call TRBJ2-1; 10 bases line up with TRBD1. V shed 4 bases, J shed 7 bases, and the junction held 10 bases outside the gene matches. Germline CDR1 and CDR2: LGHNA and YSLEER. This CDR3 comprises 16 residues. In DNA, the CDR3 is TGCGCCAGCAGCCGAAGTGTGGGACAGGGGAGAAATGAGCAGTTCTTC. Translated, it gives CASSRSVGQGRNEQFF.

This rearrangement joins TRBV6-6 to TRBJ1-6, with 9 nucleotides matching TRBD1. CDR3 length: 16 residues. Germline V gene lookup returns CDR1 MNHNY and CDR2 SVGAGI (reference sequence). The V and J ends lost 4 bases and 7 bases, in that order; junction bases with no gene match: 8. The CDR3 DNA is TGTGCCAGCAGTTCTACCGGGACAGGGCGGAATTCACCCCTCCACTTT. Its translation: CASSSTGTGRNSPLHF.

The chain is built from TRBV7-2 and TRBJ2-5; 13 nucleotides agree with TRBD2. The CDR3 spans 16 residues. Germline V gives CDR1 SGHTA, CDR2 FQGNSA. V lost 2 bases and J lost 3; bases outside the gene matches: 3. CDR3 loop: CASSLRTSGGEETQYF. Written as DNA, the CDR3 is TGTGCCAGCAGCTTACGGACTAGCGGGGGAGAAGAGACCCAGTACTTC.

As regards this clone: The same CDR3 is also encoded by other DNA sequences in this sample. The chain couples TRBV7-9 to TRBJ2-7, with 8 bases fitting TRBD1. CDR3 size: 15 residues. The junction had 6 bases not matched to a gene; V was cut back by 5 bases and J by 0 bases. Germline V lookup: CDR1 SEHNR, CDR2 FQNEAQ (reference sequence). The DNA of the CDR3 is TGTGCCAGCAGCCTGAAAGGACAGGGCTCCTACGAGCAGTACTTC. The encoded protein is CASSLKGQGSYEQYF.

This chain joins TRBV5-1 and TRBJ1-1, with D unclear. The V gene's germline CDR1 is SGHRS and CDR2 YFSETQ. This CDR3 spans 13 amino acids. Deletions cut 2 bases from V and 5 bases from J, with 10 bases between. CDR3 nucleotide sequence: TGCGCCAGCAGCTTTAGTGGTATGACTGAAGCTTTCTTT. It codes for CASSFSGMTEAFF. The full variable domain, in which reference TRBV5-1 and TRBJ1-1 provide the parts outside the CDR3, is KAGVTQTPRYLIKTRGQQVTLSCSPISGHRSVSWYQQTPGQGLQFLFEYFSETQRNKGNFPGRFSGRQFSNSRSEMNVSTLELGDSALYLCASSFSGMTEAFFGQGTRLTVV.

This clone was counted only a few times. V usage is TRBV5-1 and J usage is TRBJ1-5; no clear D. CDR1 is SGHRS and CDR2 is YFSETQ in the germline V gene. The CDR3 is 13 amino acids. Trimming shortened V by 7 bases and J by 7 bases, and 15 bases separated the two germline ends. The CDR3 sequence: CASGRVFTQPQHF. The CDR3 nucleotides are TGCGCCAGCGGCCGGGTATTCACCCAGCCCCAGCATTTT.

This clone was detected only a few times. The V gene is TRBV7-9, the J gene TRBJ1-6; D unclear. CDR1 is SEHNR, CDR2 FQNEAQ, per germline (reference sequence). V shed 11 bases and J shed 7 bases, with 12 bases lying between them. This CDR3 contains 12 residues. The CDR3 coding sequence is TGTGCCTCAGAAAGAGGCAATTCACCCCTCCACTTT. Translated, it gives CASERGNSPLHF.

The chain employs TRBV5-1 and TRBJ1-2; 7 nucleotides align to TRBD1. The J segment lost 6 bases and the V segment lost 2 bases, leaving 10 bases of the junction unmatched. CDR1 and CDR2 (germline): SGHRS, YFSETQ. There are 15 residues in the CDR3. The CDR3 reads CASSLTTDRVDGYTF. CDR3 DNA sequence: TGCGCCAGCAGCTTAACGACCGACAGGGTTGATGGCTACACCTTC. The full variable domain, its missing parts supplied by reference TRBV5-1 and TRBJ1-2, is KAGVTQTPRYLIKTRGQQVTLSCSPISGHRSVSWYQQTPGQGLQFLFEYFSETQRNKGNFPGRFSGRQFSNSRSEMNVSTLELGDSALYLCASSLTTDRVDGYTFGSGTRLTVV.

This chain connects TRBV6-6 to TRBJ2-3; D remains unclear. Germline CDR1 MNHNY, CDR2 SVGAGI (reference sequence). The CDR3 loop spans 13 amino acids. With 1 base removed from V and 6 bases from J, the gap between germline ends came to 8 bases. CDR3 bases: TGTGCCAGCAGTTACTATGCGGAGGATACGCAGTATTTT. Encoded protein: CASSYYAEDTQYF.

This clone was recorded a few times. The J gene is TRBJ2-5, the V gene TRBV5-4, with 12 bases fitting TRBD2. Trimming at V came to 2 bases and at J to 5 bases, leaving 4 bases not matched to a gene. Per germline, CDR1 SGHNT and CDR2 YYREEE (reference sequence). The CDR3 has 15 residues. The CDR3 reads CASSFLAGGRETQYF. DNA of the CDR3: TGTGCCAGCAGCTTTCTAGCGGGGGGGCGGGAGACCCAGTACTTC.

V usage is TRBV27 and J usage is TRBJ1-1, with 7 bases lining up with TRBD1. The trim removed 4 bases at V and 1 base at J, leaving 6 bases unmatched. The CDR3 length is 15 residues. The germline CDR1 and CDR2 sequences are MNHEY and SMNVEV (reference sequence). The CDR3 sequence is CASSSYRGKNTEAFF. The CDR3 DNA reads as TGTGCCAGCAGTTCATACAGGGGAAAGAACACTGAAGCTTTCTTT.

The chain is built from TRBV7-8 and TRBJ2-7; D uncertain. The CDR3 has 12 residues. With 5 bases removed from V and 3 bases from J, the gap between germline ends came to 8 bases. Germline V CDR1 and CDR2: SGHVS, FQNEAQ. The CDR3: CASSAEDYEQYF. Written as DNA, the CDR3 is TGTGCCAGCAGCGCAGAGGACTACGAGCAGTACTTC. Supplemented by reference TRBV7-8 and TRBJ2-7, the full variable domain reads GAGVSQSPRYKVAKRGQDVALRCDPISGHVSLFWYQQALGQGPEFLTYFQNEAQLDKSGLPSDRFFAERPEGSVSTLKIQRTQQEDSAVYLCASSAEDYEQYFGPGTRLTVT.

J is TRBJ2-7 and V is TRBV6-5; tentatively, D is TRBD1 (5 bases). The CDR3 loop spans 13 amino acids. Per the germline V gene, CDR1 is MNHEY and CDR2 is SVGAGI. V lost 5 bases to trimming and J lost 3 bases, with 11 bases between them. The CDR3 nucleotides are TGTGCCAGCAGTGGGGCAGCCGGCTACGAGCAGTACTTC. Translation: CASSGAAGYEQYF.

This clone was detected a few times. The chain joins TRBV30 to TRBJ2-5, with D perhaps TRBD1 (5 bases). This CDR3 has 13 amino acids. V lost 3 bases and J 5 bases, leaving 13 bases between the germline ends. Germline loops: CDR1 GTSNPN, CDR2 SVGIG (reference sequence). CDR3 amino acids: CAWRAGFGETQYF. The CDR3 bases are TGTGCCTGGAGGGCAGGGTTCGGCGAGACCCAGTACTTC.

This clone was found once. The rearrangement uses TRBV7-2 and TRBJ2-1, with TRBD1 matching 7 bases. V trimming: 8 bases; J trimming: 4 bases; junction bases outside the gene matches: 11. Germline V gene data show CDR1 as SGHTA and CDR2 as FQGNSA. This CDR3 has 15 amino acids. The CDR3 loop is CASGISGTDYNEQFF. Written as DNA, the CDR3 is TGTGCCAGCGGGATATCCGGGACAGATTACAATGAGCAGTTCTTC.

In nucleotides, the CDR3 is TGTGCCAGTAAGTCGGGGGTTAAAGCCCAGCATTTT. Its translation: CASKSGVKAQHF. The chain employs TRBV19 and TRBJ1-5; D may be TRBD1 (5 bases). Trimming stripped 7 bases from V and 11 bases from J, with 15 bases between. The CDR3 loop spans 12 amino acids. Germline-derived CDR1 and CDR2 are LNHDA and SQIVND (reference sequence).

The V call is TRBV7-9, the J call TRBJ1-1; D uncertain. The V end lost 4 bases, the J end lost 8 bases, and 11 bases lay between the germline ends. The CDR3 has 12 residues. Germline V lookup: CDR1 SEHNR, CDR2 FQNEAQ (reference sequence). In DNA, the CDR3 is TGTGCCAGCAGCTCCCAATCGGGAGAAGCTTTCTTT. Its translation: CASSSQSGEAFF.

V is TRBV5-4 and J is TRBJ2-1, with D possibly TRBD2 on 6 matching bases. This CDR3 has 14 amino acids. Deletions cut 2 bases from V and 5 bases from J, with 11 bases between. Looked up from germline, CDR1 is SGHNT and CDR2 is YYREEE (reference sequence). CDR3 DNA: TGTGCCAGCAGCTTAACTAGCAGCCACAATGAGCAGTTCTTC. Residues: CASSLTSSHNEQFF.

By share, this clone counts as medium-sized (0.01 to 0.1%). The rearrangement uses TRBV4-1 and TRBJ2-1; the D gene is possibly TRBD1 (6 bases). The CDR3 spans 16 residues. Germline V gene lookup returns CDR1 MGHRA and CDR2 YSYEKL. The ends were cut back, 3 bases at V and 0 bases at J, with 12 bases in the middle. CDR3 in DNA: TGCGCCAGCAGCCAGTCCGGACAGAGCTCCTACAATGAGCAGTTCTTC. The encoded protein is CASSQSGQSSYNEQFF.